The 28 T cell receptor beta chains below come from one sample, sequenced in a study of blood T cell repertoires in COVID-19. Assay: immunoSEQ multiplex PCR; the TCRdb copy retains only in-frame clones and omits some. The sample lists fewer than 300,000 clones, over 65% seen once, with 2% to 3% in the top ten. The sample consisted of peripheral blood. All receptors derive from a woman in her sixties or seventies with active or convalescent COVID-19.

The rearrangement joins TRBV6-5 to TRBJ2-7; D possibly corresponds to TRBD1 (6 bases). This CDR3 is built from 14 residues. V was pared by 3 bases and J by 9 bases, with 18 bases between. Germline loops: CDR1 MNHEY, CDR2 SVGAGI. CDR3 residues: CASSYSGTSVGQYF. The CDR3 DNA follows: TGTGCCAGCAGTTATTCCGGGACAAGCGTTGGGCAGTACTTC.

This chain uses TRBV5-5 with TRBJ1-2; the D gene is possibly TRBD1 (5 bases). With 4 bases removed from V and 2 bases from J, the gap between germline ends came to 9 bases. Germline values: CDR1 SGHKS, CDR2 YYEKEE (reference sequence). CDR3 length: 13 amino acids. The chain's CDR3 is CASSGGVNYGYTF. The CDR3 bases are TGTGCCAGCAGCGGGGGGGTAAACTATGGCTACACCTTC.

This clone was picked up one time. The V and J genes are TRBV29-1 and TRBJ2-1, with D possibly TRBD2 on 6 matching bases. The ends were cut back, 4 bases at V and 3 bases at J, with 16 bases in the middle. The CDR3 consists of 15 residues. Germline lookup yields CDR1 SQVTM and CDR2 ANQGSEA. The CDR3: CSVVAVPADYNEQFF. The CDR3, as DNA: TGCAGCGTTGTAGCGGTACCGGCGGACTACAATGAGCAGTTCTTC.

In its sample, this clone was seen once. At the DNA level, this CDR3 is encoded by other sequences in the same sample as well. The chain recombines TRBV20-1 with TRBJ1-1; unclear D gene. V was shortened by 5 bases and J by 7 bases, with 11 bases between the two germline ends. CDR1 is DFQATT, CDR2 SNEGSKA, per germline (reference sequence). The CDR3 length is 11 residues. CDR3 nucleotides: TGCAGTGCTTCGAAGACGGGTGAAGCTTTCTTT. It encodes CSASKTGEAFF.

The chain's CDR3 is CAISATGGSSYEQYF. The CDR3 region has the DNA TGTGCCATCAGCGCCACAGGGGGATCCTCCTACGAGCAGTACTTC. The chain recombines TRBV10-3 with TRBJ2-7, with 8 bases aligning to TRBD1. The CDR3 has 15 amino acids. After removal of 6 bases from V and 0 bases from J, the junction contained 7 bases not matched to a gene. The V gene's germline CDR1 is ENHRY and CDR2 SYGVKD.

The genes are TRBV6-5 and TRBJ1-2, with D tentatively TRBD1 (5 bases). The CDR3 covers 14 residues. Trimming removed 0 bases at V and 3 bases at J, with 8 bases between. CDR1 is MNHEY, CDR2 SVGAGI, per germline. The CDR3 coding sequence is TGTGCCAGCAGTTACTCCGGAGGGGACTATGGCTACACCTTC. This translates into CASSYSGGDYGYTF.

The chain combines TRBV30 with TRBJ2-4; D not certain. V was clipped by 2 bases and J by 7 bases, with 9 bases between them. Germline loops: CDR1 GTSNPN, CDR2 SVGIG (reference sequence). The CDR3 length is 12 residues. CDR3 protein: CAWSLTRNIQYF. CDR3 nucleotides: TGTGCCTGGAGTTTGACGAGGAACATTCAGTACTTC. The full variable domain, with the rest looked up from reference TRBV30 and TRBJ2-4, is SQTIHQWPATLVQPVGSPLSLECTVEGTSNPNLYWYRQAAGRGLQLLFYSVGIGQISSEVPQNLSASRPQDRQFILSSKKLLLSDSGFYLCAWSLTRNIQYFGAGTRLSVL.

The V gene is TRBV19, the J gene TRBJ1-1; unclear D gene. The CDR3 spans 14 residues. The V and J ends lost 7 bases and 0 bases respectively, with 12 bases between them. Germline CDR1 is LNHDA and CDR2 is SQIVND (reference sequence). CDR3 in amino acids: CASITSSMNTEAFF. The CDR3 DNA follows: TGTGCCAGTATCACTTCGAGCATGAACACTGAAGCTTTCTTT.

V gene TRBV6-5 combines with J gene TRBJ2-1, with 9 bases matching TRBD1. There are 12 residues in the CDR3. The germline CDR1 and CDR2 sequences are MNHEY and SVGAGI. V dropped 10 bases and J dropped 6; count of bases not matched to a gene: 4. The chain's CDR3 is CATDRGTNEQFF. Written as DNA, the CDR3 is TGTGCCACGGACAGGGGAACCAATGAGCAGTTCTTC.

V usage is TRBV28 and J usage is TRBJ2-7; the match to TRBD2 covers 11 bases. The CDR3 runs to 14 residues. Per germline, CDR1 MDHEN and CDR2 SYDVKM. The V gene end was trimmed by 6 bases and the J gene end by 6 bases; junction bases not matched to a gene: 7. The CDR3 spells CASRTSGSVGEQYF. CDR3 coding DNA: TGTGCCAGCAGAACTAGCGGGAGCGTAGGCGAGCAGTACTTC.

Here the CDR3 reads CASSQFPTGNQPQHF. As DNA, the CDR3 is TGTGCCAGCAGCCAATTTCCGACGGGGAATCAGCCCCAGCATTTT. The chain links TRBV4-2 to TRBJ1-5; no reliable D call. Germline V gene lookup returns CDR1 LGHNA and CDR2 YNFKEQ. Trimming shortened V by 2 bases and J by 4 bases, and 12 bases separated the two germline ends. The CDR3 covers 15 residues.

In nucleotides, the CDR3 is TGTGCCTGGGCTAGCGGGGGAGTCAGGGGTTACAATGAGCAGTTCTTC. Amino acids: CAWASGGVRGYNEQFF. The V call is TRBV30, the J call TRBJ2-1, with 10 bases matching TRBD2. CDR1 is GTSNPN, CDR2 SVGIG, per germline (reference sequence). The CDR3 has 16 residues. V dropped 5 bases and J dropped 4; count of bases not matched to a gene: 11.

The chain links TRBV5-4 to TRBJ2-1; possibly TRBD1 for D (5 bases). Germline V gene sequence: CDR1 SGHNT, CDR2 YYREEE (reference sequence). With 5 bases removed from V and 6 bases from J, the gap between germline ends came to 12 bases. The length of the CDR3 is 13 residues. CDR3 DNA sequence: TGTGCCAGCAGAGCACAGGCCCGCAATGAGCAGTTCTTC. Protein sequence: CASRAQARNEQFF. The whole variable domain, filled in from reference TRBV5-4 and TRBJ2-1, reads ETGVTQSPTHLIKTRGQQVTLRCSSQSGHNTVSWYQQALGQGPQFIFQYYREEENGRGNFPPRFSGLQFPNYSSELNVNALELDDSALYLCASRAQARNEQFFGPGTRLTVL.

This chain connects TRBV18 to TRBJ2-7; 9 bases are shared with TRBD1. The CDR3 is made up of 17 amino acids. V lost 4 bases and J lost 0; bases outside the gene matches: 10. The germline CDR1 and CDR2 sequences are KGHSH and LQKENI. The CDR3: CASSLPGTGPTSYEQYF. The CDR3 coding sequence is TGTGCCAGCTCACTACCCGGGACAGGGCCGACCTCCTACGAGCAGTACTTC.

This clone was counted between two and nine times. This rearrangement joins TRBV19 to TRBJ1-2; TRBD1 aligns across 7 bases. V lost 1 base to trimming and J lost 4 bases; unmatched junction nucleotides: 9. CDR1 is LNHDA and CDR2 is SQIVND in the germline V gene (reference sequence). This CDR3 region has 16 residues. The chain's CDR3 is CASSIALRRTGYGYTF. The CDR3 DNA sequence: TGTGCCAGTAGTATAGCCTTACGGAGGACAGGCTATGGCTACACCTTC. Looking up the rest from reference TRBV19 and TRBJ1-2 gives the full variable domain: DGGITQSPKYLFRKEGQNVTLSCEQNLNHDAMYWYRQDPGQGLRLIYYSQIVNDFQKGDIAEGYSVSREKKESFPLTVTSAQKNPTAFYLCASSIALRRTGYGYTFGSGTRLTVV.

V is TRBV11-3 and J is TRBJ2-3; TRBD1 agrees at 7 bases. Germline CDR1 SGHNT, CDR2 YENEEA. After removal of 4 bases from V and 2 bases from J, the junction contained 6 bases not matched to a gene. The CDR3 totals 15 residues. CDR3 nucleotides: TGTGCCAGCAGCTCCACAGGGGATTCCACAGATACGCAGTATTTT. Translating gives CASSSTGDSTDTQYF.

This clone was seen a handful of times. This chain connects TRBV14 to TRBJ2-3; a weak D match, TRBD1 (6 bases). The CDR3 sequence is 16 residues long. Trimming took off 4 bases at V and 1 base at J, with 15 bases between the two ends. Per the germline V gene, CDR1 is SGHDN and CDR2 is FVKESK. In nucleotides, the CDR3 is TGTGCCAGCAGCCCGAACGGAGGACAGCGCACAGATACGCAGTATTTT. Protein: CASSPNGGQRTDTQYF.

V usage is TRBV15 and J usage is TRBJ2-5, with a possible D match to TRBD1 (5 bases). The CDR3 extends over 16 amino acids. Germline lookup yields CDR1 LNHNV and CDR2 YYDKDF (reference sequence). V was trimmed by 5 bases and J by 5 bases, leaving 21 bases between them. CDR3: CATSARSRASRETQYF. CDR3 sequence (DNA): TGTGCCACCAGCGCCCGCAGCAGGGCAAGCAGGGAGACCCAGTACTTC.

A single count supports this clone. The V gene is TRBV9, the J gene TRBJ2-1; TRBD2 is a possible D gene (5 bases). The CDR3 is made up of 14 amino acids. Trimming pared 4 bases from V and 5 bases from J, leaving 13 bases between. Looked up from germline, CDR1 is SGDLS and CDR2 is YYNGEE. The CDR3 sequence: CASSRYATNNEQFF. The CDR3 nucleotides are TGTGCCAGCAGCAGGTACGCGACTAACAATGAGCAGTTCTTC.

The CDR3 sequence: CASSSRSGSGTDTQYF. CDR3 in DNA: TGTGCCAGCAGCTCCCGGAGCGGGAGTGGCACAGATACGCAGTATTTT. The chain recombines TRBV5-4 with TRBJ2-3; 8 positions match TRBD2. The V gene end was trimmed by 3 bases and the J gene end by 1 base; junction bases not matched to a gene: 7. Germline V CDR1 and CDR2: SGHNT, YYREEE (reference sequence). The CDR3 totals 16 residues.

This CDR3 reads CASSLNTDPGPYF. CDR3 nucleotides: TGTGCCAGCAGCTTAAACACCGACCCAGGGCCGTACTTC. The chain carries TRBV7-9 and TRBJ2-7; D is possibly TRBD1 (5 bases). CDR1 and CDR2 from the germline V gene are SEHNR and FQNEAQ (reference sequence). The ends were cut back, 2 bases at V and 12 bases at J, with 17 bases in the middle. The CDR3 loop spans 13 amino acids.

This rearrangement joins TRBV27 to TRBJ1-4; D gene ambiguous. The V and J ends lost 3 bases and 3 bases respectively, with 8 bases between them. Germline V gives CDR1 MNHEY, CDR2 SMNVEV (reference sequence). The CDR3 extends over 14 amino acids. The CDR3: CASSFRRSNEKLFF. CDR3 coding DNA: TGTGCCAGCAGTTTTAGGAGATCTAATGAAAAACTGTTTTTT. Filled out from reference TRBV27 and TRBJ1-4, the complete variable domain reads EAQVTQNPRYLITVTGKKLTVTCSQNMNHEYMSWYRQDPGLGLRQIYYSMNVEVTDKGDVPEGYKVSRKEKRNFPLILESPSPNQTSLYFCASSFRRSNEKLFFGSGTQLSVL.

This chain's CDR3 is CASSPAGLVETQYF. DNA for the CDR3: TGTGCCAGCAGCCCCGCCGGACTAGTAGAGACCCAGTACTTC. The chain has TRBV11-2 and TRBJ2-5, with 7 bases that match TRBD2. Germline lookup yields CDR1 SGHAT and CDR2 FQNNGV. The junction had 7 bases not matched to a gene; V was cut back by 5 bases and J by 4 bases. This CDR3 comprises 14 residues.

The CDR3 is CAWSAQGFFSPLHF. As DNA, the CDR3 is TGTGCCTGGAGTGCACAGGGGTTTTTTTCACCCCTCCACTTT. The chain links TRBV30 to TRBJ1-6, with 7 bases aligning to TRBD1. The germline V gene has CDR1 GTSNPN and CDR2 SVGIG (reference sequence). The CDR3 is 14 amino acids. V dropped 1 base and J dropped 9; count of bases not matched to a gene: 6.

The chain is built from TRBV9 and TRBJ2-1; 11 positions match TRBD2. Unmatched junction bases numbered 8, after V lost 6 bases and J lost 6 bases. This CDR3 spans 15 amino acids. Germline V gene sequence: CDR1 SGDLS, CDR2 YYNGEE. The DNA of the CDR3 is TGTGCCAGCACCCGTCTAGCGGGAGGTTCCAATGAGCAGTTCTTC. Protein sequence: CASTRLAGGSNEQFF.

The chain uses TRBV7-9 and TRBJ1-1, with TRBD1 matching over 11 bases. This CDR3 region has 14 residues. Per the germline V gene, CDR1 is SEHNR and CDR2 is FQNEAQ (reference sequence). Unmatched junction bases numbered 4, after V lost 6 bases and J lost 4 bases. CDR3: CASSFGQGATEAFF. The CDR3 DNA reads TGTGCCAGCAGTTTTGGACAGGGGGCCACTGAAGCTTTCTTT.

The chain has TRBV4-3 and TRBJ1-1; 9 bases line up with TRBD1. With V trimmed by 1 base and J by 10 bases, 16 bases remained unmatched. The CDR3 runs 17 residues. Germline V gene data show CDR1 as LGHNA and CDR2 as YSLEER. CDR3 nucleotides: TGCGCCAGCAGCCAAGCTTGGGACAGGGAATTAGAGTGGGGAGCTTTCTTT. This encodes CASSQAWDRELEWGAFF.

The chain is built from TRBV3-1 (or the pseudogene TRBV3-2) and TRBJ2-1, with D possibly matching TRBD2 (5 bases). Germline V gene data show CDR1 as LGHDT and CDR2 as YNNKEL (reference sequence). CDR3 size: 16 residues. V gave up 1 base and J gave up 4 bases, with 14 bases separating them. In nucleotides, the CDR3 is TGTGCCAGCAGCCAAGGTCAGCGGCTACTGTACAATGAGCAGTTCTTC. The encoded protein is CASSQGQRLLYNEQFF.